The present T cell receptor beta chain was sequenced within a study of T-cell reconstitution after alpha-beta-depleted transplantation in children. Preparation of the TCRbeta library used unique molecular identifiers. TCRdb reprocessed the PCR reads via MiXCR and lists one record per CDR3 protein. The data contain around 960,000 distinct CDR3 sequences, roughly 31% of them singletons. V shed 3 bases and J 5 bases; nucleotides not matched to a gene: 9. Germline lookup yields CDR1 SGHDT and CDR2 YYEEEE. CDR3 length: 16 residues. The sequence was obtained from a boy under three years old who had a stem cell transplant for SCID, so the T cells may come from the graft donor. The input for sequencing was PBMCs, mostly from graft donor cells, taken 360 days after TCRalphabeta/CD19-depleted stem cell transplant. V is TRBV5-6 and J is TRBJ2-1, with TRBD1 matching over 9 bases. CDR3 sequence (DNA): TGTGCCAGCAGCTGGCGGCGGGACAGGGACGACAATGAGCAGTTCTTC. Amino acids: CASSWRRDRDDNEQFF. Full variable domain (remainder filled in from reference TRBV5-6 and TRBJ2-1): DAGVTQSPTHLIKTRGQQVTLRCSPKSGHDTVSWYQQALGQGPQFIFQYYEEEERQRGNFPDRFSGHQFPNYSSELNVNALLLGDSALYLCASSWRRDRDDNEQFFGPGTRLTVL.